This T cell receptor (beta chain) was obtained from a study of T cell responses to AZD1222 COVID-19 vaccine. Measured with immunoSEQ multiplex PCR; TCRdb has only the in-frame clones, and not every one. The table lists some 110,000 clones, around 91% of them singletons, with approximately 3.1% in the top ten. Trimming pared 6 bases from V and 3 bases from J, leaving 11 bases between. This CDR3 spans 12 amino acids. The germline V gene encodes CDR1 SQVTM and CDR2 ANQGSEA. The V and J genes are TRBV29-1 and TRBJ1-2; no reliable D call. This specimen was peripheral blood, taken on day 0 of AZD1222 vaccination. This TCR came from an adult in good health. The CDR3 is CSVRGSDYGYTF. The CDR3 coding sequence is TGCAGCGTCCGGGGAAGCGACTATGGCTACACCTTC.